This TCR beta chain comes out of a study of Graves' ophthalmopathy and Graves' hyperthyroidism. Across the study: Researchers obtained peripheral blood at initial diagnosis, before any treatment had begun.

The CDR3 totals 16 residues. The J segment lost 5 bases and the V segment lost 5 bases, leaving 9 bases of the junction unmatched. Germline loops: CDR1 SGHTA, CDR2 FQGNSA. Diagnostic conclusions were grounded in clinical symptoms, serum thyroxine, TRAb, thyroid ultrasound and orbital computed tomography. Regarding the study as a whole: In separating ophthalmopathy from stable hyperthyroidism, a 13-signature model achieved 87.88% sensitivity and over 80% specificity. Blood shared most expanded thyroid clonotypes above 0.001 frequency.

This clonotype was picked up many times. The antigen is unknown. Amplification targeted the TCR beta CDR3 regions, with RNA transcripts as the source material. Amplification began with first-round RT-PCR using HTBI primers, then second-round multiplex PCR was performed. One entry per CDR3 protein, called by TCRdb with MiXCR from the multiplex PCR reads. Of around 660,000 distinct CDR3 sequences listed, about 41% are singletons. The rearrangement joins TRBV7-2 to TRBJ2-2; 9 bases match TRBD1. Sequenced: peripheral blood. This receptor was obtained from an adult man with Graves' ophthalmopathy. Here the CDR3 reads CASSRMGTGRTGELFF. The CDR3 coding sequence is TGTGCCAGCAGCAGGATGGGGACAGGGAGAACCGGGGAGCTGTTTTTT.